This T cell receptor beta chain appears in the sequencing data of a study of blood T cell repertoires in COVID-19. Study background: Sources were T cells, B-cell-depleted T cells, or PBMCs; the material itself was cDNA or gDNA.

The CDR3 sequence is 15 residues long. V was clipped by 3 bases and J by 1 base, with 12 bases between them. Germline V gene data show CDR1 as LNHDA and CDR2 as SQIVND (reference sequence). As originally analysed: Estimation of nucleated cell counts relied on the amplification of reference gene primers. Produced via immunoSEQ multiplex PCR; TCRdb's table is partial and in-frame only. That table gives V, J and clone size, and the DNA gave D and trimming. The sample has 200,000 to 300,000 clones, approximately 86% seen once; the top ten hold 3%. The TCR sequence derives from a woman aged 25 to 39 who had recovered from COVID-19. Sequencing was carried out using peripheral blood. The J gene is TRBJ2-5, the V gene TRBV19; possibly TRBD2 for D (5 bases). The CDR3 here is CASSMRGLTQETQYF. The CDR3 region has the DNA TGTGCCAGTAGTATGAGAGGACTGACCCAAGAGACCCAGTACTTC.